The 13 T cell receptor beta chains below all came from one sample that was sequenced in a study of blood T cells in healthy people across ages. Primed by a sample-barcoded 5' primer and a J-beta primer mix, a second PCR proceeded for roughly 7 to 11 cycles. Each CDR3 protein is one row after TCRdb ran MiXCR on the 5' RACE reads. The sample consists of around 990,000 distinct CDR3 sequences, 30% to 40% of them appearing once. The sequencing input was blood. These receptors were collected from a man aged 18 to 29 in good health.

This clonotype occurred once. The chain joins TRBV29-1 to TRBJ1-5; TRBD1 might be the D (5 bases). Germline CDR1 and CDR2: SQVTM and ANQGSEA. CDR3 length: 13 residues. Trimming shortened V by 1 base and J by 7 bases, and 11 bases separated the two germline ends. The CDR3 DNA is TGCAGCGTTGAAGGGGGCGTTGGCCAGCCCCAGCATTTT. Translated: CSVEGGVGQPQHF.

The rearrangement joins TRBV12-3 or TRBV12-4 to TRBJ1-2; D is unclear. Trimming pared 3 bases from V and 4 bases from J, leaving 12 bases between. The CDR3 is made up of 14 amino acids. Here the CDR3 DNA reads TGTGCCAGCAGTTTGAGTCCCGACCCCTATGGCTACACCTTC. Protein: CASSLSPDPYGYTF.

This rearrangement joins TRBV12-3 or TRBV12-4 to TRBJ1-2; possibly TRBD1 for D (6 bases). This CDR3 spans 13 amino acids. V was trimmed by 7 bases and J by 4 bases, leaving 13 bases between them. The CDR3 loop reads CASNPGTTYGYTF. Written as DNA, the CDR3 is TGTGCCAGCAACCCGGGGACAACCTATGGCTACACCTTC.

The chain joins TRBV11-1 to TRBJ2-7, with 7 bases identical to TRBD1. The germline CDR1 and CDR2 sequences are SGHAT and FQDESV (reference sequence). CDR3 length equals 13 residues. The trim removed 7 bases at V and 7 bases at J, leaving 10 bases unmatched. CDR3 amino acids: CASTPTTGNEQYF. The CDR3 coding sequence is TGTGCCAGCACCCCCACGACAGGGAATGAGCAGTACTTC.

This clonotype was picked up one time. The rearrangement joins TRBV6-5 to TRBJ2-7; D could derive from TRBD1 or TRBD2 (5 bases each). Germline lookup yields CDR1 MNHEY and CDR2 SVGAGI. Between the trimmed V and J ends, which lost 0 bases and 3 bases, there was a span of 12 bases. The CDR3 is made up of 15 amino acids. The CDR3 region is CASSYSGWGSYEQYF. In nucleotides, the CDR3 is TGTGCCAGCAGTTACTCGGGGTGGGGGAGCTACGAGCAGTACTTC.

A few counts support this clonotype. The chain is built from TRBV9 and TRBJ2-1; TRBD1 aligns across 8 bases. CDR3 length: 16 amino acids. Germline CDR1 and CDR2: SGDLS and YYNGEE. The V segment lost 2 bases and the J segment 0 bases; nucleotides outside the gene matches: 4. CDR3 region: CASSVWDRSSYNEQFF. The CDR3 nucleotides read TGTGCCAGCAGCGTCTGGGACAGGAGCTCCTACAATGAGCAGTTCTTC.

This clonotype was detected a few times. The rearrangement links TRBV2 to TRBJ1-2, with 10 nucleotides matching TRBD1. J lost 7 bases, V lost 6 bases, and 5 bases had no gene match. The CDR3 sequence is 13 residues long. Germline V CDR1 and CDR2: SNHLY, FYNNEI. The chain's CDR3 is CASSRQGAAGYTF. CDR3 in DNA: TGTGCCAGCAGCAGACAGGGGGCGGCTGGCTACACCTTC.

The V and J genes are TRBV4-3 and TRBJ1-2; TRBD1 aligns across 7 bases. The V and J ends lost 0 bases and 6 bases, in that order; junction bases with no gene match: 4. The CDR3 runs to 14 residues. Germline CDR1 and CDR2: LGHNA and YSLEER. The CDR3: CASSQDSTGDGYTF. The CDR3 coding sequence is TGCGCCAGCAGCCAAGACTCAACAGGGGATGGCTACACCTTC.

This clonotype appeared a few times. This sequence joins TRBV12-3 or TRBV12-4 and TRBJ2-7; 7 bases are shared with TRBD1. This CDR3 is 14 amino acids long. V shed 6 bases, J shed 1 base, and the junction held 6 bases outside the gene matches. CDR3 nucleotides: TGTGCCAGCAGCGGGACAGCGATTTCCTACGAGCAGTACTTC. This gives the protein CASSGTAISYEQYF.

This clonotype has just a few counts. This chain connects TRBV4-2 to TRBJ1-1; D not certain. The CDR3 length is 15 residues. Germline values: CDR1 LGHNA, CDR2 YNFKEQ. Trimming pared 0 bases from V and 2 bases from J, leaving 10 bases between. CDR3 DNA sequence: TGTGCCAGCAGCCAAGAAACACAGCTTAACACTGAAGCTTTCTTT. Protein: CASSQETQLNTEAFF.

This clonotype was seen more than once but under ten times. V usage is TRBV12-3 or TRBV12-4 and J usage is TRBJ1-2; D is unresolved. This CDR3 region has 16 residues. The ends were cut back, 7 bases at V and 0 bases at J, with 18 bases in the middle. The DNA of the CDR3 is TGTGCCAGCACCTCCTGGGGAGGGTCGTCTAACTATGGCTACACCTTC. Translating it yields CASTSWGGSSNYGYTF.

This clonotype was seen only a few times. The chain joins TRBV27 to TRBJ1-2; possibly TRBD1 for D (5 bases). This CDR3 is built from 14 residues. Trimming removed 4 bases from V and 7 bases from J, with 16 bases in between. Germline assignment: CDR1 MNHEY and CDR2 SMNVEV (reference sequence). The CDR3 DNA follows: TGTGCCAGCAGTTCCGGGGGTAGAAATCGTGGCTACACCTTC. Translated: CASSSGGRNRGYTF.

The J gene is TRBJ2-1, the V gene TRBV5-4; D call uncertain. The CDR3 loop spans 15 amino acids. Germline CDR1 and CDR2: SGHNT and YYREEE (reference sequence). V lost 2 bases and J lost 6, with 15 bases in between. CDR3 region: CASSFGLAPTNEQFF. The CDR3 DNA follows: TGTGCCAGCAGCTTCGGATTAGCCCCCACCAATGAGCAGTTCTTC.